The 16 T cell receptor beta chains presented below share a single source sample, sequenced in a study of blood T cell repertoires in COVID-19 (TCRdb year 2020). Library generation was performed with the immunoSEQ multiplex PCR assay. In TCRdb, the immuneACCESS table is reduced to in-frame sequences with V and J assigned. These tables do not hold every clone; where another copy was compared, an unresolved V gene accounts for under half, and the others remain unexplained. This sample has fewer than 650,000 clones in its table, and around nine tenths of those were observed once. The ten largest make up roughly 7.3% of the sample. Sequencing was done on a sample of peripheral blood. Receptors originate from a woman between 45 and 65 years old with COVID-19, enrolled during active disease.

V gene TRBV2 combines with J gene TRBJ1-1; D gene unclear. In germline, CDR1 is SNHLY, CDR2 FYNNEI. The CDR3 totals 13 residues. Trimming took 8 bases from V and 0 from J, leaving 10 bases between them. In nucleotides, the CDR3 is TGTGCCAGCCAAGTAACAATGAACACTGAAGCTTTCTTT. Protein sequence: CASQVTMNTEAFF.

This clone was counted only a few times. The chain recombines TRBV19 with TRBJ1-1, with a possible D match to TRBD1 (5 bases). V lost 5 bases and J 1 base, leaving 8 bases between the germline ends. There are 13 residues in the CDR3. CDR1 is LNHDA and CDR2 is SQIVND in the germline V gene (reference sequence). Here the CDR3 DNA reads TGTGCCAGTAGTCTACAGGCGAACACTGAAGCTTTCTTT. This encodes CASSLQANTEAFF.

The V gene is TRBV4-1, the J gene TRBJ1-1, with D unresolved. Trimming took off 0 bases at V and 5 bases at J, with 16 bases between the two ends. The CDR3 sequence is 16 residues long. Germline CDR1 is MGHRA and CDR2 is YSYEKL. CDR3 bases: TGCGCCAGCAGCCAAGAGCGGTCCTCGGCCAGAACTGAAGCTTTCTTT. This sequence encodes CASSQERSSARTEAFF.

This clone was found a few times. The chain couples TRBV5-1 to TRBJ1-1, with D possibly being TRBD1 (5 bases). This CDR3 is 14 amino acids long. Germline V lookup: CDR1 SGHRS, CDR2 YFSETQ. The ends were cut back, 0 bases at V and 2 bases at J, with 8 bases in the middle. CDR3 bases: TGCGCCAGCAGCTTGGTAGACAGCAACACTGAAGCTTTCTTT. Its protein product is CASSLVDSNTEAFF.

This sequence joins TRBV4-1 and TRBJ2-3; 8 bases line up with TRBD2. The J segment lost 3 bases and the V segment lost 3 bases, leaving 8 bases of the junction unmatched. The CDR3 sequence is 16 residues long. Germline V gene lookup returns CDR1 MGHRA and CDR2 YSYEKL. The CDR3 here is CASSHPLAGGTDTQYF. The CDR3 nucleotides read TGCGCCAGCAGCCACCCTCTGGCGGGGGGTACAGATACGCAGTATTTT.

V gene TRBV5-6 combines with J gene TRBJ1-4, with TRBD1 matching over 9 bases. Germline V gene sequence: CDR1 SGHDT, CDR2 YYEEEE. This CDR3 has 15 amino acids. Trimming at V came to 3 bases and at J to 8 bases, leaving 8 bases not matched to a gene. CDR3 sequence (DNA): TGTGCCAGCAGCTACCCGACCGGGACAGGGGAAAAACTGTTTTTT. Translation: CASSYPTGTGEKLFF. The whole variable domain, remainder taken from reference TRBV5-6 and TRBJ1-4, is DAGVTQSPTHLIKTRGQQVTLRCSPKSGHDTVSWYQQALGQGPQFIFQYYEEEERQRGNFPDRFSGHQFPNYSSELNVNALLLGDSALYLCASSYPTGTGEKLFFGSGTQLSVL.

The gene calls are TRBV6-5 and TRBJ1-1; D possibly corresponds to TRBD1 (6 bases). V was shortened by 4 bases and J by 1 base, with 13 bases between the two germline ends. The germline V gene has CDR1 MNHEY and CDR2 SVGAGI. The CDR3 runs to 15 residues. In nucleotides, the CDR3 is TGTGCCAGCAGTTCCCCCAGGGGATCGAACACTGAAGCTTTCTTT. Protein product: CASSSPRGSNTEAFF.

The rearrangement joins TRBV6-6 to TRBJ2-2; the match to TRBD2 covers 14 bases. The CDR3 totals 16 residues. Germline CDR1 MNHNY, CDR2 SVGAGI (reference sequence). V was clipped by 7 bases and J by 6 bases; unmatched bases: 7. CDR3 DNA: TGTGCCAGCACCCTTCGGACTAGCGGGGGGCCCGGGGAGCTGTTTTTT. Residues: CASTLRTSGGPGELFF.

The rearrangement links TRBV4-1 to TRBJ1-2, with D maybe TRBD1 (5 bases). There are 18 residues in the CDR3. Germline-derived CDR1 and CDR2 are MGHRA and YSYEKL. V gave up 0 bases and J gave up 0 bases, with 17 bases separating them. CDR3 DNA sequence: TGCGCCAGCAGCCAAGATGCCCGGGACTACCTAGCTAACTATGGCTACACCTTC. This translates into CASSQDARDYLANYGYTF.

This clone appeared once. This chain links TRBV11-2 with TRBJ2-1; 9 bases match TRBD2. CDR1 and CDR2 from the germline V gene are SGHAT and FQNNGV. With 2 bases clipped from V and 4 bases from J, the junction kept 12 bases outside the gene matches. The CDR3 loop spans 18 amino acids. The CDR3: CASSLKGGSGGIYNEQFF. The CDR3 DNA sequence: TGTGCCAGCAGCTTAAAGGGGGGTAGCGGGGGAATTTACAATGAGCAGTTCTTC. Variable domain in full (rest from reference TRBV11-2 and TRBJ2-1): EAGVAQSPRYKIIEKRQSVAFWCNPISGHATLYWYQQILGQGPKLLIQFQNNGVVDDSQLPKDRFSAERLKGVDSTLKIQPAKLEDSAVYLCASSLKGGSGGIYNEQFFGPGTRLTVL.

The chain has TRBV19 and TRBJ1-3; no definite D call. Germline CDR1 and CDR2: LNHDA and SQIVND (reference sequence). V shed 5 bases and J shed 0 bases, with 8 bases lying between them. The CDR3 loop spans 14 amino acids. The CDR3 DNA reads as TGTGCCAGTAGTCCGATAGCCTCTGGAAACACCATATATTTT. Protein sequence: CASSPIASGNTIYF.

This clone was seen a handful of times. The chain recombines TRBV6-5 with TRBJ1-2; 10 nucleotides agree with TRBD1. V lost 6 bases to trimming and J lost 3 bases; unmatched junction nucleotides: 4. The CDR3 length is 14 residues. Germline V gene lookup returns CDR1 MNHEY and CDR2 SVGAGI. The CDR3 spells CASRKTGGDYGYTF. DNA for the CDR3: TGTGCCAGCAGGAAGACAGGGGGCGACTATGGCTACACCTTC.

The CDR3 region is CASGSDPGGITDTQYF. CDR3 nucleotides: TGTGCTAGTGGTTCCGATCCAGGGGGTATCACAGATACGCAGTATTTT. The chain recombines TRBV12-5 with TRBJ2-3; 7 bases align to TRBD1. CDR3 size: 16 residues. Germline V gives CDR1 LGHNT, CDR2 FRNRAP. V was clipped by 4 bases and J by 2 bases; unmatched bases: 9. Full variable domain (outside the CDR3, taken from reference TRBV12-5 and TRBJ2-3): DARVTQTPRHKVTEMGQEVTMRCQPILGHNTVFWYRQTMMQGLELLAYFRNRAPLDDSGMPKDRFSAEMPDATLATLKIQPSEPRDSAVYFCASGSDPGGITDTQYFGPGTRLTVL.

This sequence joins TRBV4-2 and TRBJ2-3, with 10 bases that match TRBD2. The CDR3 runs 16 residues. J gave up 6 bases and V 1 base, and 7 bases lay outside the gene matches. CDR1 LGHNA and CDR2 YNFKEQ come from the germline V gene. Here the CDR3 reads CASSQVASGGADTQYF. The CDR3, as DNA: TGTGCCAGCAGCCAAGTAGCGAGCGGGGGGGCCGATACGCAGTATTTT.

The chain joins TRBV5-6 to TRBJ2-3; D is perhaps TRBD2 (6 bases). Germline V CDR1 and CDR2: SGHDT, YYEEEE. The ends were cut back, 4 bases at V and 2 bases at J, with 17 bases in the middle. CDR3 size: 16 residues. CDR3 nucleotide sequence: TGTGCCAGCAGCATCACATTTAGCGGCTTCACAGATACGCAGTATTTT. Its translation: CASSITFSGFTDTQYF.

V and J are TRBV7-8 and TRBJ2-1, with 7 bases identical to TRBD2. This CDR3 region has 15 residues. V trimming: 4 bases; J trimming: 0 bases; junction bases outside the gene matches: 3. Germline V gene lookup returns CDR1 SGHVS and CDR2 FQNEAQ. The CDR3 spells CASSWGGSSYNEQFF. The CDR3 DNA sequence: TGTGCCAGCAGCTGGGGGGGAAGCTCCTACAATGAGCAGTTCTTC. Full variable domain (outside the CDR3, taken from reference TRBV7-8 and TRBJ2-1): GAGVSQSPRYKVAKRGQDVALRCDPISGHVSLFWYQQALGQGPEFLTYFQNEAQLDKSGLPSDRFFAERPEGSVSTLKIQRTQQEDSAVYLCASSWGGSSYNEQFFGPGTRLTVL.